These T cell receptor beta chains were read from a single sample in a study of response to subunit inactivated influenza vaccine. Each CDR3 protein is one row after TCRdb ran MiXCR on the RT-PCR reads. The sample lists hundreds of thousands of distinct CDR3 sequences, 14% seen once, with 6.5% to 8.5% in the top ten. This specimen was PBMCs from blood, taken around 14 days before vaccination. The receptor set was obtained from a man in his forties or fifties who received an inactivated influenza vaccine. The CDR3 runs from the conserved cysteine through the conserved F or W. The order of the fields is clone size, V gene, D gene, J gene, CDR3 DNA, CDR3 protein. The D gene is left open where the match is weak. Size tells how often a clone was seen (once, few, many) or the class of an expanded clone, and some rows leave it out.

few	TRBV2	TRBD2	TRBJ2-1	TGTGCCAGCAGGAGGACTAGCGGAGGGGACAATGAGCAGTTCTTC	CASRRTSGGDNEQFF
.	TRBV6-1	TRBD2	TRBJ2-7	TGTGCCAGCAGTGCCCCGGGACTAGAGTACGAGCAGTACTTC	CASSAPGLEYEQYF
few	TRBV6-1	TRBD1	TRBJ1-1	TGTGCCAGCAGGAAAAGGACAGGGAAGAACACTGAAGCTTTCTTT	CASRKRTGKNTEAFF
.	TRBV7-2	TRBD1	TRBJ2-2	TGTGCCAGCAGCATGGACAGGGTCGCCGGGGAGCTGTTTTTT	CASSMDRVAGELFF
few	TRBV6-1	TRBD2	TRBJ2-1	TGTGCCAGCACCTCCGGGGGGGGGGGATCCAATGAGCAGTTCTTC	CASTSGGGGSNEQFF
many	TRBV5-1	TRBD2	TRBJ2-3	TGCGCCAGCAGCTCCCGACTAGCGGGGACCGGCACAGATACGCAGTATTTT	CASSSRLAGTGTDTQYF
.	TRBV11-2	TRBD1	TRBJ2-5	TGTGCCAGCAGCTTAACCCGGGACAGTCAAGAGACCCAGTACTTC	CASSLTRDSQETQYF
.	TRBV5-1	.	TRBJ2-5	TGCGCCAGCAGCCCCACTGGGATAGACGGGGAGACCCAGTACTTC	CASSPTGIDGETQYF
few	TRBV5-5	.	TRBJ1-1	TGTGCCAGCAGCTTGGCGGACATTAACACTGAAGCTTTCTTT	CASSLADINTEAFF
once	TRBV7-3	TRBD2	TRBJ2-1	TGTGCCAGCAGCAAATCTCCGGGACTAGCGGGACTGGGCAATGAGCAGTTCTTC	CASSKSPGLAGLGNEQFF
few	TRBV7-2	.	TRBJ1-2	TGTGCCAGCAGCGACGACAGGAGCTATGGCTACACCTTC	CASSDDRSYGYTF
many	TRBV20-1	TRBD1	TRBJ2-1	TGCAGTGCTACCCCACCGGGACAGGGAAAAAATGAGCAGTTCTTC	CSATPPGQGKNEQFF
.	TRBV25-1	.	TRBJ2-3	TGTGCCGCAGGGGGGTCTGGGAACACAGATACGCAGTATTTT	CAAGGSGNTDTQYF
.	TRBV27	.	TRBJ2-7	TGTGCCAGCAGTTGGGCCCGAGGGACCGAGCAGTACTTC	CASSWARGTEQYF
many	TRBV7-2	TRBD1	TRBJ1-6	TGTGCCAGCAGCTTAGGTGGGACAGGGGGTAGTTCACCCCTCCACTTT	CASSLGGTGGSSPLHF
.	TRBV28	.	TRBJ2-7	TGTGCCAGCAGCCCGTTAAGGGTGCACGAGCAGTACTTC	CASSPLRVHEQYF
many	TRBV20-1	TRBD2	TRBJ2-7	TGCAGTGCTAGACTAGCGGGAGTGCCGAAAGAGCAGTACTTC	CSARLAGVPKEQYF
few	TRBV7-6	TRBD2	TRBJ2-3	TGTGCCAGCAGCTCCGACCGTGGATTTAGCGGGGGGGCTCGTACGCAGTATTTT	CASSSDRGFSGGARTQYF
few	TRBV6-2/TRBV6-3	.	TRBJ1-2	TGTGCCAGCAGGGACGCAGCGCTTAACTATGGCTACACCTTC	CASRDAALNYGYTF
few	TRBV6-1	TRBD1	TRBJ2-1	TGTGCCAGCGGGGACCCCGGGACAGGGCACAATGAGCAGTTCTTC	CASGDPGTGHNEQFF
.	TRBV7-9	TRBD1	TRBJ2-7	TGTGCCAGCAGCTTAGAAGACAGGGCCTCCTACGAGCAGTACTTC	CASSLEDRASYEQYF
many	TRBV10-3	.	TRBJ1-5	TGTGCCATCAGTGAGAAGTATGTTTCGGATCAGCCCCAGCATTTT	CAISEKYVSDQPQHF
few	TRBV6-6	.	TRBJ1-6	TGTGCCAGCAACGGGGACGGTCCCCTCCACTTT	CASNGDGPLHF
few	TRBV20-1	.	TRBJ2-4	TGCAGTGCCGGAGACGGAGTCTTAGCCAAAAACATTCAGTACTTC	CSAGDGVLAKNIQYF
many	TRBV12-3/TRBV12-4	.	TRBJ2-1	TGTGCCAGCAGTTTGGAGGGAGTCTCGGAGAATGAGCAGTTCTTC	CASSLEGVSENEQFF
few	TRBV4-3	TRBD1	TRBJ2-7	TGCGCCAGCAGCCTGAGACTCCGGGACAGGTCCTACGAGCAGTACTTC	CASSLRLRDRSYEQYF
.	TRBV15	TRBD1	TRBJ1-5	TGTGCCACCAGCACTAGGACAGGGGCCCGAATAAGCAATCAGCCCCAGCATTTT	CATSTRTGARISNQPQHF
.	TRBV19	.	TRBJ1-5	TGTGCCAGTAGTATAGTGGAAGGGAACCAGCCCCAGCATTTT	CASSIVEGNQPQHF
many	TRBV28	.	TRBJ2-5	TGTGCCAGCAGTTCCCCGGGGGAAGAGACCCAGTACTTC	CASSSPGEETQYF
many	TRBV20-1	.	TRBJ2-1	TGCAGTGCTAGTCGACTAGGGGGTACGGATGAGCAGTTCTTC	CSASRLGGTDEQFF
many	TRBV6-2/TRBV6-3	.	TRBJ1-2	.	CASSTSARLRADGYTF
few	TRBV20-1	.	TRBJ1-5	TGCAGTGCCATAGGGGACAGCAATCAGCCCCAGCATTTT	CSAIGDSNQPQHF
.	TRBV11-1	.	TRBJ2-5	TGTGCCAGCAGCTTAATATTGGTTATCGGGGGGCCCGGGGAGACCCAGTACTTC	CASSLILVIGGPGETQYF
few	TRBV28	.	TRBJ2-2	TGTGCCAGCGCTGGAAGTATCGGCACCGGGGAGCTGTTTTTT	CASAGSIGTGELFF
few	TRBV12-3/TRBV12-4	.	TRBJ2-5	TGTGCCAGCAGTTTATCCGGAATGAGGCCAGAGACCCAGTACTTC	CASSLSGMRPETQYF
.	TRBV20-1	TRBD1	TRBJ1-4	TGCAGTGCCCCACAGGGGGTAAATGAAAAACTGTTTTTT	CSAPQGVNEKLFF
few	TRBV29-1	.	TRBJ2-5	TGCAGCGTTGGACACCTGGGAGAGACCCAGTACTTC	CSVGHLGETQYF
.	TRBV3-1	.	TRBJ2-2	TGTGCCAGCAGCCAAGCAGGCAGGGCAAACACCGGGGAGCTGTTTTTT	CASSQAGRANTGELFF
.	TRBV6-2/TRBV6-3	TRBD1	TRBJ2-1	TGTGCCAGCAGTTCGCCGGGGGGGACAGGGGATTTCAATGAGCAGTTCTTC	CASSSPGGTGDFNEQFF
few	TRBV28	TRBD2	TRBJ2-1	TGTGCCAGCAGTTCCGGGAGGGCAAGTGCGGATGAGCAGTTCTTC	CASSSGRASADEQFF
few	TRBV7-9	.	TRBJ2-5	TGTGCCAGCAGCCCCCTGCAGGGTAGAAGGGAGACCCAGTACTTC	CASSPLQGRRETQYF
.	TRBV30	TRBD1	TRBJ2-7	TGTGCCTGGAGTCCCACCGGGACAGGGCCCTGGTACGAGCAGTACTTC	CAWSPTGTGPWYEQYF